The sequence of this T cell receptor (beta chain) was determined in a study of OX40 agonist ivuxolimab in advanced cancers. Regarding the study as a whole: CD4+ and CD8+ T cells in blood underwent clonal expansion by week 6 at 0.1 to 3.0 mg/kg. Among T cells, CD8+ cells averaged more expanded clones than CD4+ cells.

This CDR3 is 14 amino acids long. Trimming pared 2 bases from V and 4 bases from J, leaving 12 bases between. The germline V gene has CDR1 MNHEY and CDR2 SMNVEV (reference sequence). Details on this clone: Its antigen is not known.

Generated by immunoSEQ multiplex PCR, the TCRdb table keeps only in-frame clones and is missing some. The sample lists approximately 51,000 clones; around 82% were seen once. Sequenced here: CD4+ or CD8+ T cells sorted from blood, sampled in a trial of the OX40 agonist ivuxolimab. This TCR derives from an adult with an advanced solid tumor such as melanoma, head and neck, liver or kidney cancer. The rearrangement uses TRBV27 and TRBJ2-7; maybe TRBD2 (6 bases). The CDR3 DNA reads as TGTGCCAGCAGTTTAATTTCAGGAGGGTACGAGCAGTACTTC. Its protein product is CASSLISGGYEQYF.